This T cell receptor (beta chain) was identified in a study of blood T cell repertoires in COVID-19. The germline V and J ends were trimmed by 5 bases and 4 bases, with 14 bases remaining between them. The CDR3 length is 14 residues. CDR1 is MNHEY, CDR2 SMNVEV, per germline (reference sequence). Original processing notes: Amplification with reference gene primers provided the estimates of nucleated cell counts. Generated by immunoSEQ multiplex PCR, the TCRdb table keeps only in-frame clones and is missing some. The DNA was the basis for D and trimming; V, J and clone size are from that table. Of fewer than 350,000 clones detected, nearly 90% appear once; the ten largest clones hold around 0.9%.

The receptor was derived from a woman in her 30s who had recovered from COVID-19. Source material: PBMCs or T cells enriched from blood (not recorded which). This chain connects TRBV27 to TRBJ1-1, with D perhaps TRBD1 (6 bases). As DNA, the CDR3 is TGTGCCAGCAGTCCCCGGGGGGGGGCCACTGAAGCTTTCTTT. Amino acid sequence: CASSPRGGATEAFF.